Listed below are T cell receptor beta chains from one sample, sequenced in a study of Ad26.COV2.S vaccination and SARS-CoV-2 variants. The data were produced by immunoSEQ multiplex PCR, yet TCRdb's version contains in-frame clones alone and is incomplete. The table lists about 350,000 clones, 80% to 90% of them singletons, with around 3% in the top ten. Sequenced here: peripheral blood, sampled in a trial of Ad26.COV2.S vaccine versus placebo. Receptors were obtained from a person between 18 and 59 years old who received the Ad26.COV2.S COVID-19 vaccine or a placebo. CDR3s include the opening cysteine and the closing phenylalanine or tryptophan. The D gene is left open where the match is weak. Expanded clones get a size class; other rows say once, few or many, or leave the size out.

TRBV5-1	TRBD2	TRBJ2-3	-	TGCGCCAGCAGCACGGGACTAGCGGGTAGCACAGATACGCAGTATTTT	CASSTGLAGSTDTQYF
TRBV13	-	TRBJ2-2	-	TGTGCCAGCAGCTTTGAGTGGAGGGCCGGGGAGCTGTTTTTT	CASSFEWRAGELFF
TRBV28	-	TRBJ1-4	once	TGTGCCAGCAGTTTGGGGGGGGCCCATCCCGAAAAACTGTTTTTT	CASSLGGAHPEKLFF
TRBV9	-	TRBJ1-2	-	TGTGCCAGCAGCGTAGTTCCAGGAGTGGGGAAGGGTGGCTACACCTTC	CASSVVPGVGKGGYTF
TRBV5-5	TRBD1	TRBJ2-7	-	TGTGCCAGCAGCTTGGCGGGACAGGGGGCTGGAGGGGACGAGCAGTACTTC	CASSLAGQGAGGDEQYF
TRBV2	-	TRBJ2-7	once	TGTGCCAGCAGTGTATACGAGCAGTACTTC	CASSVYEQYF
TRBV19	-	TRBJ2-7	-	TGTGCCAGTAATCCCTCGGGGTTGGGGGCGCAGGACGAGCAGTACTTC	CASNPSGLGAQDEQYF
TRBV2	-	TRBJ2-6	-	TGTGCCAGCAGTCCACAGGGCGCTGGGGCCAACGTCCTGACTTTC	CASSPQGAGANVLTF
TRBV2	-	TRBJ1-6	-	TGTGCCAGCAATCAACAGGAGAGGAATAATTCACCCCTCCACTTT	CASNQQERNNSPLHF
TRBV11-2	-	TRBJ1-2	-	TGTGCCAGCAGCTTAGATCCTCTGGCGGCGAGGGAGCGCTATGGCTACACCTTC	CASSLDPLAARERYGYTF
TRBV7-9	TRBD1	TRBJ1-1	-	TGTGCCAGCAGCCACAGGGACAGCTTAAACACTGAAGCTTTCTTT	CASSHRDSLNTEAFF
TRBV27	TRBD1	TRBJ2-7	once	TGTGCCAGCAGTTCCTGGGACAGGGGATTCAACGAGCAGTACTTC	CASSSWDRGFNEQYF
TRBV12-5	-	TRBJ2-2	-	TGTGCTAGTGGTTTGGGGATGCGGGGCTCTAGGGAGCTGTTTTTT	CASGLGMRGSRELFF
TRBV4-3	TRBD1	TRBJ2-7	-	TGCGCCAGCAGCCAGGCCCCGGGACAGGGGCTACTTCACGAGCAGTACTTC	CASSQAPGQGLLHEQYF
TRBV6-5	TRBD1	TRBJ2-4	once	TGTGCCAGCAGTTACTCGACAGGGGGCAAAAACATTCAGTACTTC	CASSYSTGGKNIQYF
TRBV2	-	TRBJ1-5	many	TGTGCCAGCCGACCGGGGGGGGCTAATCAGCCCCAGCATTTT	CASRPGGANQPQHF
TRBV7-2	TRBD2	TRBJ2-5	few	TGTGCCAGCAGCTTAGCCCTACGGGGGGGCCTCACCTCGGAGACCCAGTACTTC	CASSLALRGGLTSETQYF
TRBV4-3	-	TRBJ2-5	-	TGCGCCAGCAGCCAGTACTGGGCTGAAGAGACCCAGTACTTC	CASSQYWAEETQYF
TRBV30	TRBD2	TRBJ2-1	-	TGTGCCTGGACGGCGGGGGTTACCAATGAGCAGTTCTTC	CAWTAGVTNEQFF
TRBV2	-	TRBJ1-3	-	TGTGCCAGCACCCTGCCTGGTTCTGGGGGAAACACCATATATTTT	CASTLPGSGGNTIYF
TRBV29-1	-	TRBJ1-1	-	TGCAGCGTTGAAGACGCTACGACAGCGAACACTGAAGCTTTCTTT	CSVEDATTANTEAFF
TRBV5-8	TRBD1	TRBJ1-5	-	TGTGCCAGCAGCTTGGTTGCAGGGGGCGGCAATCAGCCCCAGCATTTT	CASSLVAGGGNQPQHF
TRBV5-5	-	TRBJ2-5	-	TGTGCCAGCAGCTGGACGACTAGGGGCGTTTCAGAAGAGACCCAGTACTTC	CASSWTTRGVSEETQYF
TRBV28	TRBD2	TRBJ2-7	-	TGTGCCAGCAGTTTGATTTTGGCGGGAGAGTACTACGAGCAGTACTTC	CASSLILAGEYYEQYF
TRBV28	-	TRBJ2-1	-	TGTGCCAGCAGGGACGGGCAGTTCTTC	CASRDGQFF
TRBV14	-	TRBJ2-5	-	TGTGCCAGCAGTGGGTCAGAGGGAGAGACCCAGTACTTC	CASSGSEGETQYF
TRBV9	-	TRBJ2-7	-	TGTGCCAGCAGCGCCGATTCCTACGAGCAGTACTTC	CASSADSYEQYF
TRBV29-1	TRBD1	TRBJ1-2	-	TGCAGCGTTGGAGGAGGAGGAGACCGGACAGGGACAAACTATGGCTACACCTTC	CSVGGGGDRTGTNYGYTF
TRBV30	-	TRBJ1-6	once	TGTGCCTGGAGTTCCCTTGGACATTTGGCCTCAAGGCCCTATAATTCACCCCTCCACTTT	CAWSSLGHLASRPYNSPLHF
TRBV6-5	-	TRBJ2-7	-	TGTGCCAGCAAAGAAGGGGCAGGGTGGCACGAGCAGTACTTC	CASKEGAGWHEQYF
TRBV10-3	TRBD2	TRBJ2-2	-	TGTGCCATCAGTGAACGAGGGGGACTAGCGGGATTTGTGGAGCTGTTTTTT	CAISERGGLAGFVELFF
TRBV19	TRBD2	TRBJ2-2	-	TGTGCCAGCCAAGCGGGAGCGAACACCGGGGAGCTGTTTTTT	CASQAGANTGELFF
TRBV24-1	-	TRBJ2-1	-	TGTGCCACCAGTGATTCCGAGGACGGGTACAATGAGCAGTTCTTC	CATSDSEDGYNEQFF
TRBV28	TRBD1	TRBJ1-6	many	TGTGCCAGCAGTCCCGGGACAGGGGTTTTGCCCCTCCACTTT	CASSPGTGVLPLHF
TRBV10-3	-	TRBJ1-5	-	TGTGCCATCAGTGCAGCCGGAGGAGGTTATAGCAATCAGCCCCAGCATTTT	CAISAAGGGYSNQPQHF
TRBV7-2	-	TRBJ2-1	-	TGTGCCAGCAGCTTAGGGGGGGCCAGCTCCTACAATGAGCAGTTCTTC	CASSLGGASSYNEQFF
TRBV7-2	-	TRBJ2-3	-	TGTGCCAGCAGCTTACAGTATAGGGGGGCTAGCACAGATACGCAGTATTTT	CASSLQYRGASTDTQYF
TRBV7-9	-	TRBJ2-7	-	TGTGCCAGCAGCTTAGCTGTGGGGAGCTACGAGCAGTACTTC	CASSLAVGSYEQYF
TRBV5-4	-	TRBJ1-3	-	TGTGCCAGCAGCGCCATGGGACTCCAAAGCTCTGGAAACACCATATATTTT	CASSAMGLQSSGNTIYF
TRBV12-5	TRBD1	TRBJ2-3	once	TGTGCTAGTGGTTTGGTACATCAGGGGGCGAGTACGCAGTATTTT	CASGLVHQGASTQYF
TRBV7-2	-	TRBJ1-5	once	TGTGCCAGCAGCCCGGGGTTCGCGAATCAGCCCCAGCATTTT	CASSPGFANQPQHF
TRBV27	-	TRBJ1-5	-	TGTGCCAGCAGTCTAGGGGGGGGGAATCAGCCCCAGCATTTT	CASSLGGGNQPQHF
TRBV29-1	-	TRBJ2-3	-	TGCAGCGTATGGAGGACAGATACGCAGTATTTT	CSVWRTDTQYF
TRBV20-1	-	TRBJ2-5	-	TGCAGTGCTAGTCCCGGAGGGGGAACGGAGACCCAGTACTTC	CSASPGGGTETQYF
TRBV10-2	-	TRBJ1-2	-	TGCGCCAGCAGTGACTTCTCCGGCGGGGGCCTCTATGGCTACACCTTC	CASSDFSGGGLYGYTF
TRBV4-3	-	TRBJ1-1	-	TGCGCCAGCAGCCAAGGAGGAATTGTGAACACTGAAGCTTTCTTT	CASSQGGIVNTEAFF
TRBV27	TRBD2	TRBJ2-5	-	TGTGCCAGCAGTTTATCTAAAACCGGACTAGAAGAGACCCAGTACTTC	CASSLSKTGLEETQYF
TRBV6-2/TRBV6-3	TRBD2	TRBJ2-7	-	TGTGCCAGCAGCCCTCCGGGACTAGTGGCCGAGCAGTACTTC	CASSPPGLVAEQYF
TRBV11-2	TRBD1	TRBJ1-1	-	TGTGCCAGCAGCACCCTGACAGGGTTTGGCACTGAAGCTTTCTTT	CASSTLTGFGTEAFF
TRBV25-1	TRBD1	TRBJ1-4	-	TGTGCCAGCAGTCCCTACAGGGGGGGTAATGAAAAACTGTTTTTT	CASSPYRGGNEKLFF
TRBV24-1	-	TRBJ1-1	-	TGTGCCACCAGAGGGGCAGGGAACACTGAAGCTTTCTTT	CATRGAGNTEAFF
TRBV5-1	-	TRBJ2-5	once	TGCGCCAGCAGCTTGCGGTCCGGGGTTAAAGAGACCCAGTACTTC	CASSLRSGVKETQYF
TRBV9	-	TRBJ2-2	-	TGTGCCAGCAGCCCCCGACTAGTCCTACTCCCCGGGGAGCTGTTTTTT	CASSPRLVLLPGELFF